The present entry profiles one TCR beta chain with its context. Its antigen remains unknown. The sample comes from a study of cytomegalovirus exposure and HLA in healthy donors. Whole-study findings and limits: Confirmation in vitro established that a few CMV-associated chains were specific for CMV antigens. The study labeled around 160 TCR beta chains cytomegalovirus-associated.

Libraries were prepared by immunoSEQ multiplex PCR; TCRdb keeps only in-frame clonotypes and omits some of them. The sample includes about 160,000 clones, 80% to 85% of them seen just once. This CDR3 region has 15 residues. The sequence was collected from a man younger than 40 in good health and CMV-seropositive. The gene calls are TRBV21-1 and TRBJ2-1; the table calls TRBD1, which could not be checked here. TRBV21-1 is deemed a pseudogene. The specimen sequenced was PBMCs. The CDR3 here is CASIPGQAPYNEQFF. The CDR3 nucleotides read TGTGCCAGCATTCCGGGACAGGCCCCCTACAATGAGCAGTTCTTC.